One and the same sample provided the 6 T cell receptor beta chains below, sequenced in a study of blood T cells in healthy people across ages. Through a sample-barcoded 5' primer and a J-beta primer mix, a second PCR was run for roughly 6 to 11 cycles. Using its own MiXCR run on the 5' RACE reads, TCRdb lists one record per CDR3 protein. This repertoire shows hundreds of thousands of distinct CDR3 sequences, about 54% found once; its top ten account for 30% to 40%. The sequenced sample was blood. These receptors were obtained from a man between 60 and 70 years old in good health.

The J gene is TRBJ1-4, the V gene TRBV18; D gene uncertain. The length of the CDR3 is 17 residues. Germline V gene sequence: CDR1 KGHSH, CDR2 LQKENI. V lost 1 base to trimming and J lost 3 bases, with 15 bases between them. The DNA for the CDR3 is TGTGCCAGCTCACCACAGCGCCTGGCCGCCTCTAATGAAAAACTGTTTTTT. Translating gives CASSPQRLAASNEKLFF.

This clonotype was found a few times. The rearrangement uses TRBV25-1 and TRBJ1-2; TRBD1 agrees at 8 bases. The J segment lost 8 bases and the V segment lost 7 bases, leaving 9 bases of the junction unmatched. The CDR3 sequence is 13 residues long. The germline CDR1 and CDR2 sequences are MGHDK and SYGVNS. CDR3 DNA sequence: TGTGCCAGCACGGGCAGGGGGCTTCAAGGCTACACCTTC. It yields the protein CASTGRGLQGYTF.

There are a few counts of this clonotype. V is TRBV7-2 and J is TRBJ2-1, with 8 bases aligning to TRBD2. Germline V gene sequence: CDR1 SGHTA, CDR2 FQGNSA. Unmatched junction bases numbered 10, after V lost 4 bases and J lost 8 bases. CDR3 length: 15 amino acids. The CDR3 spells CASSSNIGLAYEQFF. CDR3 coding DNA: TGTGCCAGCAGCTCAAACATCGGACTAGCCTATGAGCAGTTCTTC.

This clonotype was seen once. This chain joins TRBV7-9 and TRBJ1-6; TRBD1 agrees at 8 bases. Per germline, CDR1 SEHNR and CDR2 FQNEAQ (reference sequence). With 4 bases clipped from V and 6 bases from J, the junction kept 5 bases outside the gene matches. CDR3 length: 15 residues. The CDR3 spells CASSSRQGANSPLHF. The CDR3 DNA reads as TGTGCCAGCAGCTCCCGGCAGGGGGCTAATTCACCCCTCCACTTT.

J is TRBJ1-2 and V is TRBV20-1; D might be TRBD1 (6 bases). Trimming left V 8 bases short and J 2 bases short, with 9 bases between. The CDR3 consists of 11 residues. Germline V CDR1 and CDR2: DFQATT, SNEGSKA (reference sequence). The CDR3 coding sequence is TGCAGTACTGGACAGAACTATGGCTACACCTTC. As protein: CSTGQNYGYTF.

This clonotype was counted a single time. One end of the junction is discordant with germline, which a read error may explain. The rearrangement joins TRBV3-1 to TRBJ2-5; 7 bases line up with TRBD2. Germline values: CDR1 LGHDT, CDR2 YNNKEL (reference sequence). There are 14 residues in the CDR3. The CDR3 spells CVSSHGGGSETQYF. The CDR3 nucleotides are TGTGTCAGCAGCCACGGGGGAGGGTCAGAGACCCAGTACTTC.